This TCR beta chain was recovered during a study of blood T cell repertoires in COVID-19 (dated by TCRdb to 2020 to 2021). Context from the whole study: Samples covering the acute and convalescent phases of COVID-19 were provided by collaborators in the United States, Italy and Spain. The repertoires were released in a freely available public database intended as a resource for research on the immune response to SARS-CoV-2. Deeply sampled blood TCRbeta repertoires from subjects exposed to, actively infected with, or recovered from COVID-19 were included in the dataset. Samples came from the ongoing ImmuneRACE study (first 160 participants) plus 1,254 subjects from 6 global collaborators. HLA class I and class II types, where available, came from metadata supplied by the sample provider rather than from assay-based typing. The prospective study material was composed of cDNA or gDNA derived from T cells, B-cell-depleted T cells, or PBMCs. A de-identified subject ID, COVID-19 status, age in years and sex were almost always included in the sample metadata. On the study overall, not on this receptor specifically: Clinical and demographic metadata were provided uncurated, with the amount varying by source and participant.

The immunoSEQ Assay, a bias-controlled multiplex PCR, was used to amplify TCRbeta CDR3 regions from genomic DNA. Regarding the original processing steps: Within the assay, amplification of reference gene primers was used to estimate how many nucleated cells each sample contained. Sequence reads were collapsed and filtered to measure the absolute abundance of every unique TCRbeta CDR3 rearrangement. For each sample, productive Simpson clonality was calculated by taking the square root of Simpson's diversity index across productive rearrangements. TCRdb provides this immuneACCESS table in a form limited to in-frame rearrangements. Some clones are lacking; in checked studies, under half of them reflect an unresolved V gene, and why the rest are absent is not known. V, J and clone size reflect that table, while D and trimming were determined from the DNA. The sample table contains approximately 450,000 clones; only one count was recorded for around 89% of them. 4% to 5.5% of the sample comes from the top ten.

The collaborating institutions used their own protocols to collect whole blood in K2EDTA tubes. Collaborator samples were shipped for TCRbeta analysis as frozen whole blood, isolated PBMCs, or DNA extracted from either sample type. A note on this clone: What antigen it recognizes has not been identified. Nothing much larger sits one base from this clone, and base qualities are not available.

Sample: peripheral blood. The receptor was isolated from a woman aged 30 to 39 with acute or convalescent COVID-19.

The CDR3 reads CASSQDRGRLLYPF. The DNA sequence is as follows: TGTGCCAGCAGCCAGGACAGGGGGAGGCTCCTTTACCCCTTC. Rearrangement joined TRBV21-1 to TRBJ2-7; TRBD1, as called in the table, went unchecked against the DNA. TRBV21-1 is labeled a pseudogene. The CDR3 covers 14 residues, taking in both the cysteine and the phenylalanine. The retained sequence is limited to the CDR3, 42 bases, with the frame set at the first base.